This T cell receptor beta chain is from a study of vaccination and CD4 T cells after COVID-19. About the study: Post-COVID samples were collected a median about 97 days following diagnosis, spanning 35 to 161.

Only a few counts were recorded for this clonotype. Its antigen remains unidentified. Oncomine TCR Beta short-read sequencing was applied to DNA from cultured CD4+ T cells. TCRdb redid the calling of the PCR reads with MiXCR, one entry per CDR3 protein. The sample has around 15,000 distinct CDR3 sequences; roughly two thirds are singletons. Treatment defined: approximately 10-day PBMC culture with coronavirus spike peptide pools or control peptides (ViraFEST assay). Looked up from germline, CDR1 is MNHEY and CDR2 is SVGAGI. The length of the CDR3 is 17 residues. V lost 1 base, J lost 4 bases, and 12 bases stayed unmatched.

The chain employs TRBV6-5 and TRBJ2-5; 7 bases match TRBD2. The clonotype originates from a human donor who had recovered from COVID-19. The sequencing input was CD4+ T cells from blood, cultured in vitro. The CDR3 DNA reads TGTGCCAGCAGTTACTACCCCCCCGCTGGCGGGAGAGAGACCCAGTACTTC. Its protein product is CASSYYPPAGGRETQYF.